A single sample gave rise to the 14 T cell receptor beta chains below, sequenced in a study of T cell responses to AZD1222 COVID-19 vaccine. TCRdb keeps only in-frame clones here, not all; method: immunoSEQ multiplex PCR. The sample lists roughly 100,000 clones; about 93% were seen once. Material: peripheral blood, obtained on day 0 of AZD1222 vaccination. Every receptor here comes from an adult in good health.

V and J are TRBV27 and TRBJ2-2; D call uncertain. V was cut by 3 bases and J by 7 bases, with 33 bases left in between. Per germline, CDR1 MNHEY and CDR2 SMNVEV (reference sequence). CDR3 length equals 21 residues. The DNA of the CDR3 is TGTGCCAGCAGTTTTAGGTTAAGGAACCGAGCTCCTGGAATGGACGGCGGGGAGCTGTTTTTT. This sequence encodes CASSFRLRNRAPGMDGGELFF.

This clone was recorded only once. The V and J genes are TRBV19 and TRBJ1-1, with TRBD1 as a possible D gene (5 bases). Germline assignment: CDR1 LNHDA and CDR2 SQIVND (reference sequence). The CDR3 consists of 14 residues. V was trimmed by 3 bases and J by 1 base, leaving 9 bases between them. CDR3 coding DNA: TGTGCCAGTAGTATTCGCCAGGGGAACACTGAAGCTTTCTTT. This sequence encodes CASSIRQGNTEAFF.

This clone has just a few counts. The chain recombines TRBV6-5 with TRBJ1-5, with D possibly being TRBD1 (5 bases). V lost 6 bases to trimming and J lost 0 bases, with 12 bases between them. Germline CDR1 is MNHEY and CDR2 is SVGAGI. This CDR3 comprises 15 residues. CDR3 in amino acids: CASSPDSYSNQPQHF. The CDR3 DNA sequence: TGTGCCAGCAGCCCCGACAGTTATAGCAATCAGCCCCAGCATTTT.

The chain joins TRBV5-1 to TRBJ1-2; D is uncertain. The CDR3 loop spans 15 amino acids. Between the trimmed V and J ends, which lost 4 bases and 8 bases, there was a span of 21 bases. Per the germline V gene, CDR1 is SGHRS and CDR2 is YFSETQ. The CDR3 DNA reads TGCGCCAGCAGCGCGCAGGACGCCTTACCTTACGGCTACACCTTC. This codes for CASSAQDALPYGYTF.

The chain links TRBV5-6 to TRBJ2-2, with 15 bases identical to TRBD2. Germline V gives CDR1 SGHDT, CDR2 YYEEEE. Losses at the gene ends were 4 bases for V and 4 bases for J; bases not matched to a gene: 5. The CDR3 spans 17 residues. CDR3 protein: CASSQLGLAGGTGELFF. In DNA, the CDR3 is TGTGCCAGCAGCCAGTTGGGACTAGCGGGGGGCACCGGGGAGCTGTTTTTT. Variable domain in full (rest from reference TRBV5-6 and TRBJ2-2): DAGVTQSPTHLIKTRGQQVTLRCSPKSGHDTVSWYQQALGQGPQFIFQYYEEEERQRGNFPDRFSGHQFPNYSSELNVNALLLGDSALYLCASSQLGLAGGTGELFFGEGSRLTVL.

V usage is TRBV28 and J usage is TRBJ1-1; 7 bases line up with TRBD1. V was pared by 11 bases and J by 0 bases, with 12 bases of the junction left unmatched. Germline values: CDR1 MDHEN, CDR2 SYDVKM. The CDR3 consists of 15 residues. The CDR3 is CAFPPGTVMNTEAFF. Written as DNA, the CDR3 is TGTGCCTTCCCGCCCGGGACAGTCATGAACACTGAAGCTTTCTTT.

This clone showed up just a few times. The V and J genes are TRBV27 and TRBJ1-6; D not certain. Germline-derived CDR1 and CDR2 are MNHEY and SMNVEV (reference sequence). V was pared by 4 bases and J by 5 bases, with 12 bases between. CDR3 size: 15 residues. CDR3 residues: CASSSSGNNNSPLHF. The CDR3 DNA is TGTGCCAGCAGTTCATCCGGGAATAATAATTCACCCCTCCACTTT.

This chain links TRBV13 with TRBJ1-1; a possible D gene is TRBD1 (5 bases). CDR1 and CDR2 (germline): PRHDT, FYEKMQ (reference sequence). The CDR3 totals 14 residues. Between the trimmed V and J ends, which lost 1 base and 4 bases, there was a span of 10 bases. As DNA, the CDR3 is TGTGCCAGCAGCTTAGTGTCGGACACCACTGAAGCTTTCTTT. Translated: CASSLVSDTTEAFF.

The chain has TRBV4-3 and TRBJ1-2; no firm D call. V lost 0 bases and J 4 bases, leaving 12 bases between the germline ends. The CDR3 extends over 15 amino acids. Per the germline V gene, CDR1 is LGHNA and CDR2 is YSLEER. CDR3 coding DNA: TGCGCCAGCAGCCAAGATAGAGGGAACATCTATGGCTACACCTTC. Encoded protein: CASSQDRGNIYGYTF.

This chain connects TRBV19 to TRBJ2-7; possible D gene TRBD2, 6 bases. CDR3 size: 13 residues. Trimming took 4 bases from V and 2 from J, leaving 9 bases between them. Germline values: CDR1 LNHDA, CDR2 SQIVND (reference sequence). The CDR3 DNA is TGTGCCAGTAGTAGCGGGACTCCCTACGAGCAGTACTTC. Its protein product is CASSSGTPYEQYF.

This clone came up a few times. The chain employs TRBV6-5 and TRBJ2-3; weak D call: TRBD2 (7 bases). This CDR3 contains 16 residues. The V end lost 1 base, the J end lost 1 base, and 12 bases lay between the germline ends. Germline CDR1 and CDR2: MNHEY and SVGAGI. The CDR3 sequence: CASSYFAGAGTDTQYF. The CDR3 bases are TGTGCCAGCAGTTACTTCGCGGGGGCTGGCACAGATACGCAGTATTTT.

V gene TRBV28 combines with J gene TRBJ1-3; a possible D gene is TRBD1 (5 bases). The germline V gene has CDR1 MDHEN and CDR2 SYDVKM. Trimming stripped 3 bases from V and 11 bases from J, with 8 bases between. The CDR3 covers 11 residues. CDR3 loop: CASSFVGAIYF. The CDR3, as DNA: TGTGCCAGCAGTTTTGTGGGGGCCATATATTTT.

The DNA for the CDR3 is TGCGCCAGCAGCTCGGGACTAGACGGCTACAATGAGCAGTTCTTC. The encoded protein is CASSSGLDGYNEQFF. This chain uses TRBV5-1 with TRBJ2-1; 8 nucleotides align to TRBD2. Unmatched junction bases numbered 5, after V lost 3 bases and J lost 3 bases. The CDR3 covers 15 residues. Germline assignment: CDR1 SGHRS and CDR2 YFSETQ.

J is TRBJ2-1 and V is TRBV2; possibly TRBD1 or TRBD2 for D (5 bases each). CDR1 and CDR2 from the germline V gene are SNHLY and FYNNEI. This CDR3 region has 13 residues. Trimming pared 9 bases from V and 14 bases from J, leaving 23 bases between. The CDR3 is CASSVGETSNEFF. The CDR3 region has the DNA TGTGCCAGTTCAGTAGGGGAGACATCTAATGAGTTCTTC. Supplemented by reference TRBV2 and TRBJ2-1, the full variable domain reads EPEVTQTPSHQVTQMGQEVILRCVPISNHLYFYWYRQILGQKVEFLVSFYNNEISEKSEIFDDQFSVERPDGSNFTLKIRSTKLEDSAMYFCASSVGETSNEFFGPGTRLTVL.